The 12 T cell receptor beta chains in this list originate from one sample, sequenced in a study of T cell clonality in common variable immunodeficiency. Antigen specificity for these receptors is unknown. Overall study results and limits: In common variable immunodeficiency, TCR beta chains reportedly carried fewer deletions and N-nucleotide insertions.

Profiling relied on immunoSEQ multiplex PCR, and the TCRdb table lists in-frame clones only, not all of them. Singletons are absent from the sample, which has about 20,000 clones. Material for sequencing was peripheral blood mononuclear cells. The source is a human donor with common variable immunodeficiency.

This clone has more than one count but fewer than ten. The read terminates 3 residues before the CDR3 end, so the remaining end is supplied by the germline J gene. The chain links TRBV7-9 to TRBJ2-2; D gene ambiguous. This CDR3 comprises 15 residues. CDR1 and CDR2 (germline): SEHNR, FQNEAQ (reference sequence). Trimming left V 0 bases short and J 1 base short, with 6 bases between. The CDR3 bases that were read are TGTGCCAGCAGCTTAGCAGGCGGGAACACCGGGGAG. As protein: CASSLAGGNTGE. The entire CDR3 protein reads CASSLAGGNTGELFF.

This clone was seen only a few times. The CDR3 end falls 3 residues outside the read, so it is completed with the germline J gene. This chain uses TRBV6-1 with TRBJ1-5; D is ambiguous. Trimming took off 2 bases at V and 0 bases at J, with 5 bases between the two ends. The germline gives CDR1 MNHNS, CDR2 SASEGT. The CDR3 runs 14 residues. CDR3 bases read: TGTGCCAGCAGTGAATGGCATAGCAATCAGCCC. Its protein is CASSEWHSNQP. In full, the CDR3 is CASSEWHSNQPQHF.

Many counts were recorded for this clone. The read halts 3 residues ahead of the CDR3 end, with the missing end drawn from the germline J gene. The chain has TRBV20-1 and TRBJ2-2, with TRBD2 as a possible D gene (7 bases). The CDR3 consists of 12 residues. The V end was cut by 7 bases, the J end by 6 bases, with 12 bases between. The germline V gene has CDR1 DFQATT and CDR2 SNEGSKA (reference sequence). CDR3 loop: CSVTGGPGELFF. The sequenced part of the CDR3 DNA is TGCAGTGTAACCGGGGGGCCCGGGGAG.

The sample holds a few counts of this clone. The read halts 3 residues ahead of the CDR3 end, with the missing end drawn from the germline J gene. This chain links TRBV7-6 with TRBJ2-7, with 9 nucleotides matching TRBD1. The trim removed 5 bases at V and 3 bases at J, leaving 5 bases unmatched. The CDR3 covers 14 residues. Looked up from germline, CDR1 is SGHVS and CDR2 is FNYEAQ. The CDR3: CASSPGQGHYEQYF. The DNA read from the CDR3 is TGTGCCAGCAGCCCGGGACAGGGACACTACGAG.

This clone was detected only a few times. The CDR3 spells CASLQTGAEAFF. The CDR3 DNA, read in part, is TGTGCCAGCCTCCAAACAGGGGCTGAA. The chain has TRBV18 and TRBJ1-1; 7 bases line up with TRBD1. The read ends 3 residues before the CDR3 terminus; that terminus is restored from the germline J gene. In germline, CDR1 is KGHSH, CDR2 LQKENI. V was clipped by 8 bases and J by 6 bases; unmatched bases: 6. This CDR3 is 12 amino acids long.

The table lists this clone with a few counts. The read falls 3 residues short of the CDR3 end, and the missing part is taken from the germline J gene. The V gene is TRBV5-1, the J gene TRBJ2-1; 14 nucleotides align to TRBD2. V lost 4 bases, J lost 1 base, and 1 base stayed unmatched. Germline CDR1 SGHRS, CDR2 YFSETQ. The CDR3 has 16 residues. CDR3 DNA, as far as it was read: TGCGCCAGCAGCCGGACTAGCGGGAGGTCCTACAATGAG. Translating it yields CASSRTSGRSYNE. The entire CDR3 reads CASSRTSGRSYNEQFF.

This clone was found many times. The read ends 3 residues early relative to the CDR3; the germline J gene fills the gap. The V and J genes are TRBV6-2 or TRBV6-3 and TRBJ2-1, with D perhaps TRBD1 (6 bases). This CDR3 comprises 15 residues. Deletions cut 5 bases from V and 0 bases from J, with 11 bases between. CDR1 and CDR2 (germline): MNHEY, SVGEGT. The CDR3 loop reads CASSHSRGSYNEQFF. The covered CDR3 bases are TGTGCCAGCAGTCATTCCAGGGGCTCCTACAATGAG.

A note on this clone: From the germline J gene comes the end of the CDR3, since the read stops 3 residues before it. The rearrangement uses TRBV20-1 and TRBJ1-2; D might be TRBD1 (6 bases). CDR1 and CDR2 from the germline V gene are DFQATT and SNEGSKA (reference sequence). The CDR3 extends over 12 amino acids. Trimming pared 6 bases from V and 2 bases from J, leaving 10 bases between. The DNA read from the CDR3 is TGCAGTGCCCGGACAGAAAACTATGGC. Translating gives CSARTENYG. Given in full, the CDR3 is CSARTENYGYTF.

This clone was seen at least ten times. The sequenced fragment ends 3 residues before the CDR3 boundary, so the rest is inferred from the germline J gene. The chain employs TRBV18 and TRBJ2-3, with 11 bases that match TRBD1. The V gene's germline CDR1 is KGHSH and CDR2 LQKENI. This CDR3 has 15 residues. Unmatched junction bases numbered 4, after V lost 5 bases and J lost 3 bases. This chain's CDR3 is CASSSGTGGTDTQYF. The sequenced part of the CDR3 DNA is TGTGCCAGCTCATCCGGGACAGGGGGAACAGATACG.

This chain's CDR3 is CASSIGTGHKQETQYF. CDR3 DNA, as far as it was read: TGTGCCAGTAGTATAGGGACAGGCCACAAACAAGAGACC. This chain links TRBV19 with TRBJ2-5, with 7 bases that match TRBD1. The sequence runs out 3 residues before the end of the CDR3; the remainder is reconstructed from the germline J gene. This CDR3 has 16 residues. Germline assignment: CDR1 LNHDA and CDR2 SQIVND (reference sequence). After removal of 1 base from V and 2 bases from J, the junction contained 7 bases not matched to a gene. The full variable domain, with the rest looked up from reference TRBV19 and TRBJ2-5, is DGGITQSPKYLFRKEGQNVTLSCEQNLNHDAMYWYRQDPGQGLRLIYYSQIVNDFQKGDIAEGYSVSREKKESFPLTVTSAQKNPTAFYLCASSIGTGHKQETQYFGPGTRLLVL.

Ten or more counts support this clone. The DNA ends 3 residues before the CDR3 does, and the rest of the CDR3 is filled in from the germline J gene. The gene calls are TRBV18 and TRBJ2-1; D perhaps matches TRBD1 (5 bases). Germline V CDR1 and CDR2: KGHSH, LQKENI. Between the trimmed V and J ends, which lost 6 bases and 1 base, there was a span of 10 bases. The length of the CDR3 is 14 residues. Here the CDR3 reads CASSFKGSYNEQFF. Partial CDR3 DNA: TGTGCCAGCTCCTTCAAGGGGTCCTACAATGAG.

About this clone itself: The read stops 3 residues short of the end of the CDR3; the missing end is completed from the germline J gene. The rearrangement joins TRBV20-1 to TRBJ2-1; tentative D call: TRBD2 (6 bases). Germline values: CDR1 DFQATT, CDR2 SNEGSKA (reference sequence). This CDR3 spans 14 amino acids. Deletions cut 6 bases from V and 0 bases from J, with 12 bases between. CDR3 bases read: TGCAGTGCCGGGGACTCGAGCTCCTACAATGAG. Translating it yields CSAGDSSSYNE. From start to end, the CDR3 is CSAGDSSSYNEQFF.